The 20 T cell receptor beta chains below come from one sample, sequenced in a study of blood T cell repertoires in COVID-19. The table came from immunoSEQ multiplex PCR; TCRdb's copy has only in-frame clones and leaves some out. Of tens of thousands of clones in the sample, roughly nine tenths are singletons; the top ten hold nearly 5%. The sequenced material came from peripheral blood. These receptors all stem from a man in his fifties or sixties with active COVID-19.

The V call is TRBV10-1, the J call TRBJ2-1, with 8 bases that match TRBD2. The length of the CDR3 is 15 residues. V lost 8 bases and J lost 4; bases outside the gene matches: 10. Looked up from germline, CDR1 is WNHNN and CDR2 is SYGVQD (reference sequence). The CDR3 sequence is CASEWPAGGYNEQFF. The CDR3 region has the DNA TGCGCCAGCGAGTGGCCGGCGGGAGGTTACAATGAGCAGTTCTTC.

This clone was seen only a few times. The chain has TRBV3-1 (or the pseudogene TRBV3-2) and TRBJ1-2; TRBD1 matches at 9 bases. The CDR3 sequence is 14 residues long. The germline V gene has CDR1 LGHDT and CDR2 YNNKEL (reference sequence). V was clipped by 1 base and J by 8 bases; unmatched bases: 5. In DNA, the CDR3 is TGTGCCAGCAGCCAAGTTCCCGGGACAGGGGGCTACACCTTC. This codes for CASSQVPGTGGYTF.

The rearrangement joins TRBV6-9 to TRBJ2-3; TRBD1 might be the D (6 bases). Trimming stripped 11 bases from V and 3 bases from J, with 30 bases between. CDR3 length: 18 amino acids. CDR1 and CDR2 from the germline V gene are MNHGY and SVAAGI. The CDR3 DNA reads TGTGCCCGAAGAGACAGGTTTTGCCCAGAGAAGAGGACAGATACGCAGTATTTT. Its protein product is CARRDRFCPEKRTDTQYF.

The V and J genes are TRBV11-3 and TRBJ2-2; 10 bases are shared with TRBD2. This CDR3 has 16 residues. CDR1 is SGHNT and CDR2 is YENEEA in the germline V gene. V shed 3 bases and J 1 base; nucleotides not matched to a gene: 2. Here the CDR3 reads CASSFGTSENTGELFF. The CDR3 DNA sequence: TGTGCCAGCAGCTTCGGGACTAGCGAGAACACCGGGGAGCTGTTTTTT.

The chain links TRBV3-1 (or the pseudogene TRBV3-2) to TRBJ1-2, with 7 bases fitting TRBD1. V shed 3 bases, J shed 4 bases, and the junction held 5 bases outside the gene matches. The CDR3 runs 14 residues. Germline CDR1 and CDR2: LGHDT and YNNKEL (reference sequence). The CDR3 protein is CASSQIGTAYGYTF. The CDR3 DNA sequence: TGTGCCAGCAGCCAGATCGGGACAGCCTATGGCTACACCTTC.

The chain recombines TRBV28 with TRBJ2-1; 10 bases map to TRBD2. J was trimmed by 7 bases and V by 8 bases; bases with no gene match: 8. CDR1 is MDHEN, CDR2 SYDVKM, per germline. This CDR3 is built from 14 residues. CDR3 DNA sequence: TGTGCCAGCTATACTAGCGGGAAGGGGAATGAGCAGTTCTTC. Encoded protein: CASYTSGKGNEQFF.

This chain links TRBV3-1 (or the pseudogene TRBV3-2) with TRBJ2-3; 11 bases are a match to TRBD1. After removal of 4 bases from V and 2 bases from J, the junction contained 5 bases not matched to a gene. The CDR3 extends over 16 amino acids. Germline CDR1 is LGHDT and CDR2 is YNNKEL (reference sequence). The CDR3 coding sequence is TGTGCCAGCAGCCTAGGACAGGGGGCTTTCACAGATACGCAGTATTTT. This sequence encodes CASSLGQGAFTDTQYF.

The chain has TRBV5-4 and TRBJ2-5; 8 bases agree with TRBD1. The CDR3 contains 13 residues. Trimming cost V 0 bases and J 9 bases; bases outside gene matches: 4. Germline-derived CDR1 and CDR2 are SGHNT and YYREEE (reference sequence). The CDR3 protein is CASSLDTGGAQYF. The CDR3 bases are TGTGCCAGCAGCTTGGATACAGGGGGTGCCCAGTACTTC. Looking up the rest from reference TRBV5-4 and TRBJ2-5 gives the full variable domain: ETGVTQSPTHLIKTRGQQVTLRCSSQSGHNTVSWYQQALGQGPQFIFQYYREEENGRGNFPPRFSGLQFPNYSSELNVNALELDDSALYLCASSLDTGGAQYFGPGTRLLVL.

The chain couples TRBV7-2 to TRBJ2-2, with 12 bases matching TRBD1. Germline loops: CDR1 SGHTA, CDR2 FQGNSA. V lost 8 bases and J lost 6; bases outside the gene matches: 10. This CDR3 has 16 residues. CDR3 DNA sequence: TGTGCCAGCCAAGGGACAGGGGGCATTGGCGCCGGGGAGCTGTTTTTT. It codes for CASQGTGGIGAGELFF.

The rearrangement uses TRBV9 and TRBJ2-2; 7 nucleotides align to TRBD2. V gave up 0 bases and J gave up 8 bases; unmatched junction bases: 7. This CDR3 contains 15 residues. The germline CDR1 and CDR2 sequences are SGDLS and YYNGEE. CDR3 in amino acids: CASSVGGRASGELFF. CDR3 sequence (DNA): TGTGCCAGCAGCGTAGGAGGGAGGGCTTCGGGGGAGCTGTTTTTT.

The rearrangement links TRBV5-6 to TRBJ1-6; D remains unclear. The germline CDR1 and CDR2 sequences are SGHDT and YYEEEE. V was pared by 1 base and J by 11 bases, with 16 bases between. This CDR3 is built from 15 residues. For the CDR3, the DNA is TGTGCCAGCAGCTTGTTGAGGGAGTCCTGGACACCCCTCCACTTT. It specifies CASSLLRESWTPLHF.

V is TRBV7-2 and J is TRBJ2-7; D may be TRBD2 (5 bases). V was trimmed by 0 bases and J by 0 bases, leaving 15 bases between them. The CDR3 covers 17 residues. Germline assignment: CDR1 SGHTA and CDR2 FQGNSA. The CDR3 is CASSLAGGWTSSYEQYF. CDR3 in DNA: TGTGCCAGCAGCTTAGCGGGCGGGTGGACCAGCTCCTACGAGCAGTACTTC.

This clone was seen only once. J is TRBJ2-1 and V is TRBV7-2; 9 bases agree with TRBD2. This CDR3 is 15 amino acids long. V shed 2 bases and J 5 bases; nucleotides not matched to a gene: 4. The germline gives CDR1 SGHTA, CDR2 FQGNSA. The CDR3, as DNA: TGTGCCAGCAGCTTACTGCGGGAGGGAAACAATGAGCAGTTCTTC. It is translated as CASSLLREGNNEQFF.

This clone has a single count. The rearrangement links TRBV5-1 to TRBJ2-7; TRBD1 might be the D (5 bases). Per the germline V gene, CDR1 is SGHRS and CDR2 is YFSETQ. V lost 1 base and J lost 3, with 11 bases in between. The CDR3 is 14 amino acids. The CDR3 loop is CASSLRQGSYEQYF. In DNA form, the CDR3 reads TGCGCCAGCAGCTTGAGGCAGGGTAGCTACGAGCAGTACTTC. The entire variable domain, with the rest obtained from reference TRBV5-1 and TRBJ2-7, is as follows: KAGVTQTPRYLIKTRGQQVTLSCSPISGHRSVSWYQQTPGQGLQFLFEYFSETQRNKGNFPGRFSGRQFSNSRSEMNVSTLELGDSALYLCASSLRQGSYEQYFGPGTRLTVT.

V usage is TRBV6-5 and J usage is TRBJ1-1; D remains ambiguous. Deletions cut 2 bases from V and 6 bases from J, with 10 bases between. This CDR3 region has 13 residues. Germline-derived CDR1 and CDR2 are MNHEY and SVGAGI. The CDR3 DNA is TGTGCCAGCAGTTACGATGGGAGAGCTGAAGCTTTCTTT. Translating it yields CASSYDGRAEAFF.

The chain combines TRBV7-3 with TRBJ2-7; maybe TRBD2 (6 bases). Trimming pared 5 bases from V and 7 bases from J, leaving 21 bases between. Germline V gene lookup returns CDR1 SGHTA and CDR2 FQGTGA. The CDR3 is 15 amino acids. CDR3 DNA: TGTGCCAGCAGCCGGAGGGGCGGAGGGGTTGATGAGCAGTACTTC. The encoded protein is CASSRRGGGVDEQYF. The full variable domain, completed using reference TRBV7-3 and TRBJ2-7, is GAGVSQTPSNKVTEKGKYVELRCDPISGHTALYWYRQSLGQGPEFLIYFQGTGAADDSGLPNDRFFAVRPEGSVSTLKIQRTERGDSAVYLCASSRRGGGVDEQYFGPGTRLTVT.

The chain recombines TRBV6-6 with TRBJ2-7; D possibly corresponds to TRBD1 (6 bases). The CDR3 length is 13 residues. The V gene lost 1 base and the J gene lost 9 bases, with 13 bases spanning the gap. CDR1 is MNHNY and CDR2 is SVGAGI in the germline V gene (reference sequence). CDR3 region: CASSYLSTGWQYF. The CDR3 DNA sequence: TGTGCCAGCAGTTACTTATCTACAGGGTGGCAGTACTTC.

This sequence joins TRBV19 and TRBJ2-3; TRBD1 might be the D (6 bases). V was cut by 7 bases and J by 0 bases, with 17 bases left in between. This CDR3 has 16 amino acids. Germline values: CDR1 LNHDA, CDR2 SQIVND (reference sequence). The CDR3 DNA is TGTGCCAGTACCACCGGGGACATAGGCAGCACAGATACGCAGTATTTT. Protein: CASTTGDIGSTDTQYF. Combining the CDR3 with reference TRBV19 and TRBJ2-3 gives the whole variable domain DGGITQSPKYLFRKEGQNVTLSCEQNLNHDAMYWYRQDPGQGLRLIYYSQIVNDFQKGDIAEGYSVSREKKESFPLTVTSAQKNPTAFYLCASTTGDIGSTDTQYFGPGTRLTVL.

This CDR3 is CASSKASGTGLPYEQYF. As DNA, the CDR3 is TGTGCCAGCAGCAAAGCTTCAGGGACAGGGTTGCCCTACGAGCAGTACTTC. The V call is TRBV21-1, the J call TRBJ2-7; TRBD1 is the table's D call, not checked against the DNA. TRBV21-1 is a pseudogene. The CDR3 extends over 17 amino acids.

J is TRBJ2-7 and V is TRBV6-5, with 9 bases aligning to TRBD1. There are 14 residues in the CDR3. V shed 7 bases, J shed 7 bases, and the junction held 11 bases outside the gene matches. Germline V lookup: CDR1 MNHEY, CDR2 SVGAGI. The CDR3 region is CASTGETGGSEQYF. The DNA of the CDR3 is TGTGCCAGCACCGGGGAGACAGGGGGGTCGGAGCAGTACTTC.